Listed below are T cell receptor beta chains from one sample, sequenced in a study of CD8 T cells in Susac syndrome. One entry per CDR3 protein, called by TCRdb with MiXCR from the immunoSEQ multiplex PCR reads. This sample has around 150,000 distinct CDR3 sequences; around 96% occur once, and the top ten carry about 0.11%. Input material: CD4+ T cells from PBMCs. Source of these receptors: a human donor with multiple sclerosis. The CDR3 runs from the conserved cysteine through the conserved F or W. The D gene is left open where the match is weak. Size tells how often a clone was seen (once, few, many) or the class of an expanded clone, and some rows leave it out.

abundance | j_gene | v_gene | d_gene | CDR3nt | CDR3aa
. | TRBJ1-1 | TRBV30 | TRBD1 | TGTGCCTGGAGTGTACGACAGGGGGAAGCTTTCTTT | CAWSVRQGEAFF
. | TRBJ2-3 | TRBV24-1 | . | TGTGCCACCAGTCGGGGATCGGATACGCAGTATTTT | CATSRGSDTQYF
. | TRBJ1-4 | TRBV20-1 | . | TGCAGTGCCCCAGACAGGAAGGCAACTAATGAAAAACTGTTTTTT | CSAPDRKATNEKLFF
. | TRBJ2-2 | TRBV6-1 | TRBD2 | TGTGCCAGCACCTGGACTAGCGGGAGGCCCCGGGGTACCGGGGAGCTGTTTTTT | CASTWTSGRPRGTGELFF
. | TRBJ2-1 | TRBV5-1 | . | TGCGCCAGCAGCTTGGGGAGGTTTCAAGGGGACAATGAGCAGTTCTTC | CASSLGRFQGDNEQFF
. | TRBJ1-2 | TRBV30 | . | TGTGCCTGGACTTACCTCTCGGATGGCTACACCTTC | CAWTYLSDGYTF
once | TRBJ2-7 | TRBV3-1 | TRBD2 | TGTGCCAGCAGCTCGGTCGGGGGGTACGAGCAGTACTTC | CASSSVGGYEQYF
. | TRBJ2-7 | TRBV7-8 | TRBD2 | TGTGCCAGCAGCTCAAGATCTAGCGGGAGCTCCTACGAGCAGTACTTC | CASSSRSSGSSYEQYF
. | TRBJ1-2 | TRBV5-6 | TRBD1 | TGTGCCAGCAGCTTGGGGACAGGGGTGCACTATGGCTACACCTTC | CASSLGTGVHYGYTF
. | TRBJ1-2 | TRBV7-2 | . | TGTGCCAGCAGCTTACTCGGGGGCTATGGCTACACCTTC | CASSLLGGYGYTF
. | TRBJ2-2 | TRBV20-1 | . | TGCAGTGCTAGAGAGGGGGGGCAAACCGGGGAGCTGTTTTTT | CSAREGGQTGELFF
. | TRBJ2-3 | TRBV3-1 | TRBD2 | TGTGCCAGCAGCCGTCTCGCTAGCGGGGGCGCAGATACGCAGTATTTT | CASSRLASGGADTQYF
. | TRBJ1-4 | TRBV29-1 | . | TGCAGCGTTGAAGGGGGAGGAGAAAAACTGTTTTTT | CSVEGGGEKLFF
. | TRBJ2-7 | TRBV9 | TRBD1 | TGTGCCAGCAGCGTAAGCCCAGGACAGGGAACCTACGAGCAGTACTTC | CASSVSPGQGTYEQYF
. | TRBJ2-5 | TRBV12-3/TRBV12-4 | . | TGTGCCAGCAGTTTACGGAGGGGGGAGACCCAGTACTTC | CASSLRRGETQYF
. | TRBJ2-3 | TRBV5-1 | TRBD2 | TGCGCCAGCAGCTTGGCCGGGACTAGCGGGCGCACAGATACGCAGTATTTT | CASSLAGTSGRTDTQYF
. | TRBJ1-1 | TRBV13 | . | TGTGCCAGCAGCTTAAGAGGGGGTAAATGGAACACTGAAGCTTTCTTT | CASSLRGGKWNTEAFF
. | TRBJ2-7 | TRBV7-9 | TRBD1 | TGTGCCAGCAGCTTTTTGGGACAGGGGTTCGAGCAGTACTTC | CASSFLGQGFEQYF
. | TRBJ2-1 | TRBV28 | . | TGTGCCACCCAGGAACTACGGAATGAGCAGTTCTTC | CATQELRNEQFF
. | TRBJ2-1 | TRBV6-2/TRBV6-3 | TRBD2 | TGTGCCAGCAGGCCTAGCGGGAGGGACAATGAGCAGTTCTTC | CASRPSGRDNEQFF
. | TRBJ2-2 | TRBV9 | . | TGTGCCAGCAGCGCCAGACCCTCAAACGGGGGGGAGCTGTTTTTT | CASSARPSNGGELFF
. | TRBJ2-7 | TRBV12-3/TRBV12-4 | TRBD2 | TGTGCCAGCAGCAAACCGGGACTAGCGGGGAAGTACTTC | CASSKPGLAGKYF
. | TRBJ2-7 | TRBV9 | . | TGTGCCAGCAGCGTAGACCCGGGGTACGAGCAGTACTTC | CASSVDPGYEQYF
. | TRBJ2-7 | TRBV20-1 | . | TGCAGTGCTAGAGTGGACGAGCAGTACTTC | CSARVDEQYF
. | TRBJ2-5 | TRBV20-1 | . | TGCAGTGCTAGAGGAATTAGCAGGGGGGTCCAAGAGACCCAGTACTTC | CSARGISRGVQETQYF
. | TRBJ2-6 | TRBV11-3 | . | TGTGCCAGCAGCTTAGAACTCTCTGGGGCCAACGTCCTGACTTTC | CASSLELSGANVLTF
. | TRBJ2-3 | TRBV12-5 | TRBD2 | TGTGCTAGTGGTCGAAGACTAGCGGGAATCGGGGATACGCAGTATTTT | CASGRRLAGIGDTQYF
. | TRBJ2-7 | TRBV15 | TRBD1 | TGTGCCACCAGCAGAGTGATCGGGACAGGGTTCTACGAGCAGTACTTC | CATSRVIGTGFYEQYF
. | TRBJ2-7 | TRBV28 | . | TGTGCCATAGGGACCCCCTACGAGCAGTACTTC | CAIGTPYEQYF
. | TRBJ1-5 | TRBV27 | . | TGTGCCAGCAGTTTTTTAGGCCCTACAGGGCTGGGTAATCAGCCCCAGCATTTT | CASSFLGPTGLGNQPQHF
. | TRBJ2-3 | TRBV15 | . | TGTGCCACCAGCAGAGATCTGGGGTTAGATACGCAGTATTTT | CATSRDLGLDTQYF
. | TRBJ1-1 | TRBV5-4 | . | TGTGCCAGCAGCTTATACGCGCCGGGAGGAAACACTGAAGCTTTCTTT | CASSLYAPGGNTEAFF
. | TRBJ2-1 | TRBV7-7 | . | TGTGCTAGCAGCTTAGGGGGGCACAATGAGCAGTTCTTC | CASSLGGHNEQFF
. | TRBJ2-7 | TRBV29-1 | . | TGCAGCGTTGTTCCAGGGGCTACATACGAGCAGTACTTC | CSVVPGATYEQYF
. | TRBJ1-6 | TRBV30 | . | TGTGCCTGCCTTGGACAGTCGAATTCACCCCTCCACTTT | CACLGQSNSPLHF
. | TRBJ2-3 | TRBV20-1 | TRBD2 | TGCAGTGCCAGCTCAGCCACCTGGCCGGGACTAGCGGAAACAGATACGCAGTATTTT | CSASSATWPGLAETDTQYF
few | TRBJ1-1 | TRBV30 | TRBD1 | TGTGCCTGGAATGTATGGGGACAGACGAACACTGAAGCTTTCTTT | CAWNVWGQTNTEAFF
. | TRBJ2-3 | TRBV25-1 | . | TGTGCCAGCAGCGTGGGGCCTGGGGGCACAGATACGCAGTATTTT | CASSVGPGGTDTQYF
. | TRBJ2-1 | TRBV10-2 | TRBD1 | TGCGCCAGCAAACAGACAGGGGCTTCCTACAATGAGCAGTTCTTC | CASKQTGASYNEQFF
. | TRBJ1-2 | TRBV2 | . | TGTGCCAGCACAGAAGGGTTCGGTGGCTACACCTTC | CASTEGFGGYTF